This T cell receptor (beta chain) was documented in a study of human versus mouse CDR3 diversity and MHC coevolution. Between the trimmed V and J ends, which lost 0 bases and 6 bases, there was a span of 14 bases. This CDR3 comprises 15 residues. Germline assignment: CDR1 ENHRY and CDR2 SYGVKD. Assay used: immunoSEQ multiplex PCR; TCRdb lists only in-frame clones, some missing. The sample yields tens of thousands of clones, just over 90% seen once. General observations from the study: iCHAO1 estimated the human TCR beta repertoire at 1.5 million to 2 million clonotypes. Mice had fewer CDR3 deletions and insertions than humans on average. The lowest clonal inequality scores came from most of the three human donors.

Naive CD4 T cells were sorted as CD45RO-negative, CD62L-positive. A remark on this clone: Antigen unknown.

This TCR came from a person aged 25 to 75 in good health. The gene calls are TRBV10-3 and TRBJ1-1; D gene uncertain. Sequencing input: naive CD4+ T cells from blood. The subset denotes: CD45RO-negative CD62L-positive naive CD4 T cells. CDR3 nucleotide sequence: TGTGCCATCAGTGAGTCCGGCCCGGTCCAGGCTGAAGCTTTCTTT. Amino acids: CAISESGPVQAEAFF.